The 16 T cell receptor beta chains in this list originate from one sample, sequenced in a study of cytomegalovirus exposure and HLA in healthy donors. Primers: 60 Vbeta forward and 13 Jbeta reverse. Sequencing was performed with immunoSEQ multiplex PCR; in TCRdb, only in-frame clones are kept and a portion is missing. The table shows approximately 180,000 clones, with 79% occurring only once. The sequencing input was PBMCs. The receptors come from a woman in her forties or fifties in good health and CMV-seronegative.

This CDR3 reads CASSWTGSYEQYF. CDR3 in DNA: TGTGCCAGCAGCTGGACAGGGTCCTACGAGCAGTACTTC. The chain recombines TRBV5-4 with TRBJ2-5; 8 nucleotides align to TRBD1. The DNA end lines up better with TRBJ2-7; the J call may be wrong. The CDR3 contains 13 residues. The germline gives CDR1 SGHNT, CDR2 YYREEE (reference sequence).

The chain uses TRBV5-1 and TRBJ1-2; a weak D match, TRBD1 (6 bases). This CDR3 is built from 15 residues. CDR1 and CDR2 (germline): SGHRS, YFSETQ. V lost 6 bases, J lost 0 bases, and 15 bases lay in between. For the CDR3, the DNA is TGCGCCAGCAACTCAGGACAGACTACTAACTATGGCTACACCTTC. Amino acids: CASNSGQTTNYGYTF.

The chain is built from TRBV6-5 and TRBJ2-7; tentative D call: TRBD2 (5 bases). Per the germline V gene, CDR1 is MNHEY and CDR2 is SVGAGI. The CDR3 length is 14 residues. V lost 0 bases and J 4 bases, leaving 10 bases between the germline ends. The CDR3 region is CASSYSRVGYEQYF. DNA for the CDR3: TGTGCCAGCAGTTACTCGCGGGTCGGGTACGAGCAGTACTTC.

The V gene is TRBV7-2, the J gene TRBJ1-1; weak D call: TRBD1 (6 bases). The CDR3 sequence is 14 residues long. V lost 2 bases and J lost 4, with 11 bases in between. Germline assignment: CDR1 SGHTA and CDR2 FQGNSA. The CDR3 region is CASSLYREGTEAFF. The CDR3, as DNA: TGTGCCAGCAGCTTATACAGGGAGGGCACTGAAGCTTTCTTT.

In its sample, this clone was seen a few times. The chain joins TRBV6-4 to TRBJ2-6, with 7 bases fitting TRBD1. Germline CDR1 MRHNA, CDR2 SNTAGT. This CDR3 has 17 amino acids. J gave up 0 bases and V 3 bases, and 5 bases lay outside the gene matches. The CDR3 sequence: CASSEGQVLSGANVLTF. The CDR3 region has the DNA TGTGCCAGCAGTGAAGGACAGGTACTCTCTGGGGCCAACGTCCTGACTTTC.

This clone was observed a handful of times. The V call is TRBV18, the J call TRBJ1-2; D remains ambiguous. The V gene's germline CDR1 is KGHSH and CDR2 LQKENI. This CDR3 has 15 residues. V lost 6 bases and J lost 2, with 16 bases in between. In DNA form, the CDR3 reads TGTGCCAGCTCTCGACCTAGGATAGAGAACTATGGCTACACCTTC. This codes for CASSRPRIENYGYTF.

As DNA, the CDR3 is TGTGCCAGCAGTCCAAGCTCCGTGAATGAGCAGTTCTTC. It codes for CASSPSSVNEQFF. This chain joins TRBV6-5 and TRBJ2-1; D is undetermined. V lost 5 bases and J lost 7, with 12 bases in between. The germline gives CDR1 MNHEY, CDR2 SVGAGI. This CDR3 comprises 13 residues.

CDR3 protein: CASNAGQGAGKTQYF. DNA for the CDR3: TGTGCCAGTAACGCGGGACAGGGGGCAGGGAAGACCCAGTACTTC. This rearrangement joins TRBV19 to TRBJ2-5; 12 positions agree with TRBD1. The CDR3 runs to 15 residues. Germline loops: CDR1 LNHDA, CDR2 SQIVND (reference sequence). V was clipped by 7 bases and J by 6 bases; unmatched bases: 9. The full variable domain, rest sourced from reference TRBV19 and TRBJ2-5, is DGGITQSPKYLFRKEGQNVTLSCEQNLNHDAMYWYRQDPGQGLRLIYYSQIVNDFQKGDIAEGYSVSREKKESFPLTVTSAQKNPTAFYLCASNAGQGAGKTQYFGPGTRLLVL.

The V call is TRBV5-4, the J call TRBJ2-6, with 10 bases that match TRBD1. Germline V gene sequence: CDR1 SGHNT, CDR2 YYREEE (reference sequence). The CDR3 extends over 17 amino acids. V shed 5 bases, J shed 1 base, and the junction held 6 bases outside the gene matches. CDR3 residues: CASRNRDRGSGANVLTF. CDR3 in DNA: TGTGCCAGCAGAAACCGGGACAGGGGATCTGGGGCCAACGTCCTGACTTTC.

The chain recombines TRBV6-5 with TRBJ2-7, with 9 bases identical to TRBD2. J gave up 2 bases and V 0 bases, and 2 bases lay outside the gene matches. The V gene's germline CDR1 is MNHEY and CDR2 SVGAGI. The CDR3 length is 15 residues. This CDR3 is CASSYSASGTYEQYF. CDR3 in DNA: TGTGCCAGCAGTTACTCGGCTAGCGGGACCTACGAGCAGTACTTC.

This clone has more than one count but fewer than ten. The V call is TRBV6-5, the J call TRBJ2-2; D is unclear. Germline loops: CDR1 MNHEY, CDR2 SVGAGI. The V gene lost 5 bases and the J gene lost 4 bases, with 8 bases spanning the gap. This CDR3 region has 13 residues. CDR3 sequence reads: CASSEHVTGELFF. The CDR3 DNA reads as TGTGCCAGCAGTGAACACGTCACCGGGGAGCTGTTTTTT.

The V gene is TRBV30, the J gene TRBJ1-2; 8 positions agree with TRBD1. The ends lost 5 bases at V and 7 bases at J; junction bases unmatched: 6. This CDR3 comprises 12 residues. Germline loops: CDR1 GTSNPN, CDR2 SVGIG (reference sequence). The CDR3 is CAWQGATFGYTF. CDR3 nucleotide sequence: TGTGCCTGGCAGGGGGCGACGTTTGGCTACACCTTC. The entire variable domain, with the rest obtained from reference TRBV30 and TRBJ1-2, is as follows: SQTIHQWPATLVQPVGSPLSLECTVEGTSNPNLYWYRQAAGRGLQLLFYSVGIGQISSEVPQNLSASRPQDRQFILSSKKLLLSDSGFYLCAWQGATFGYTFGSGTRLTVV.

This clone has more than one count but fewer than ten. The chain couples TRBV5-3 to TRBJ2-1; D might be TRBD2 (6 bases). TRBV5-3 is sorted into the ORF group, with uncertain function. This CDR3 contains 15 residues. V was shortened by 3 bases and J by 12 bases, with 22 bases between the two germline ends. CDR3: CARSWGLGWGRRQFF. The CDR3 DNA sequence: TGTGCCAGAAGCTGGGGACTTGGTTGGGGTAGGAGGCAGTTCTTC.

The chain couples TRBV21-1 to TRBJ1-2; the DNA was not compared with TRBD1, the D call given in the table. TRBV21-1 is classified as a pseudogene. CDR3 length equals 18 residues. The CDR3 DNA reads TGTGCCAGCAGCAACGGGGAAACAGGGAAGGGGCAGAACTATGGCTACACCTTC. It is translated as CASSNGETGKGQNYGYTF.

This chain connects TRBV4-1 to TRBJ2-2, with D maybe TRBD1 (5 bases). V lost 2 bases and J 1 base, leaving 8 bases between the germline ends. There are 15 residues in the CDR3. Looked up from germline, CDR1 is MGHRA and CDR2 is YSYEKL. CDR3 protein: CASSQFGQNTGELFF. CDR3 DNA sequence: TGCGCCAGCAGCCAATTCGGACAGAACACCGGGGAGCTGTTTTTT.

The rearrangement joins TRBV11-2 to TRBJ2-1; 8 bases map to TRBD2. The CDR3 has 14 residues. The V and J ends lost 1 base and 9 bases, in that order; junction bases with no gene match: 5. The germline gives CDR1 SGHAT, CDR2 FQNNGV. The CDR3 DNA sequence: TGTGCCAGCAGCTTAGCGGGGGGGCTCATTGAGCAGTTCTTC. Residues: CASSLAGGLIEQFF.